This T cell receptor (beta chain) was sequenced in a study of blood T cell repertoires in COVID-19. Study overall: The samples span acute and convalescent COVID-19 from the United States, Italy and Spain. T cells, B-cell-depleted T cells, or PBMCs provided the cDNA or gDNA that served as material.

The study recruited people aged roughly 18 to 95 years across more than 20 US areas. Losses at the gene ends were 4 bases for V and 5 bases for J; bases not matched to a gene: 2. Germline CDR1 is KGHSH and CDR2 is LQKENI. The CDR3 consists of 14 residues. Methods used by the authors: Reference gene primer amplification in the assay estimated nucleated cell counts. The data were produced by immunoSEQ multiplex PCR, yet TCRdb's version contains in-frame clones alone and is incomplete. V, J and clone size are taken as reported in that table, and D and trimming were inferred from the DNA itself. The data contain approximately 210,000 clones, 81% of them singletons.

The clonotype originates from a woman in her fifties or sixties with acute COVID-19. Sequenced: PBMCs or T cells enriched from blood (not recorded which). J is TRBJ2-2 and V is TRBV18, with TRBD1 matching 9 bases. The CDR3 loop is CASSRGTGTGELFF. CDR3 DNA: TGTGCCAGCTCACGAGGGACAGGGACCGGGGAGCTGTTTTTT.